The 29 T cell receptor beta chains below come from one sample, sequenced in a study of blood T cell repertoires in COVID-19. Some clones are missing from TCRdb's copy, which holds only in-frame ones; the method was immunoSEQ multiplex PCR. Of about 220,000 clones in the sample, more than 70% were seen once. Sequences were obtained from peripheral blood. These receptors all come from a human donor in a cohort sampled during active COVID-19.

The chain carries TRBV29-1 and TRBJ2-3, with TRBD2 matching over 9 bases. CDR1 is SQVTM and CDR2 is ANQGSEA in the germline V gene. The CDR3 has 15 residues. V dropped 4 bases and J dropped 2; count of bases not matched to a gene: 7. CDR3 residues: CSVGGRLAVTDTQYF. For the CDR3, the DNA is TGCAGCGTTGGGGGACGACTAGCGGTCACAGATACGCAGTATTTT.

The rearrangement joins TRBV9 to TRBJ2-3, with 8 bases matching TRBD2. The CDR3 covers 15 residues. The V gene end was trimmed by 2 bases and the J gene end by 2 bases; junction bases not matched to a gene: 4. Germline-derived CDR1 and CDR2 are SGDLS and YYNGEE. The CDR3 protein is CASSVSGGPTDTQYF. The CDR3 DNA reads TGTGCCAGCAGCGTGAGCGGGGGTCCCACAGATACGCAGTATTTT.

The table lists this clone with a few counts. This chain connects TRBV7-9 to TRBJ2-1; 7 nucleotides align to TRBD1. This CDR3 has 14 amino acids. V dropped 4 bases and J dropped 4; count of bases not matched to a gene: 4. Germline V gene lookup returns CDR1 SEHNR and CDR2 FQNEAQ (reference sequence). The CDR3 nucleotides read TGTGCCAGCAGCTGGGACAGATCTTACAATGAGCAGTTCTTC. Encoded protein: CASSWDRSYNEQFF.

The J gene is TRBJ1-2, the V gene TRBV20-1; D is unclear. Looked up from germline, CDR1 is DFQATT and CDR2 is SNEGSKA (reference sequence). CDR3 length equals 13 residues. Trimming cost V 3 bases and J 6 bases, with 14 bases left between them. CDR3 nucleotide sequence: TGCAGTGCTAGTCGGGAAACGGTAGATGGCTACACCTTC. Translating gives CSASRETVDGYTF.

J is TRBJ2-3 and V is TRBV18, with 13 nucleotides matching TRBD2. Germline CDR1 and CDR2: KGHSH and LQKENI. The V and J ends lost 6 bases and 3 bases, in that order; junction bases with no gene match: 9. This CDR3 region has 17 residues. The CDR3 sequence: CASSQTLTSGRTDTQYF. CDR3 coding DNA: TGTGCCAGCTCCCAAACACTGACTAGCGGGAGGACAGATACGCAGTATTTT. Supplemented by reference TRBV18 and TRBJ2-3, the full variable domain reads NAGVMQNPRHLVRRRGQEARLRCSPMKGHSHVYWYRQLPEEGLKFMVYLQKENIIDESGMPKERFSAEFPKEGPSILRIQQVVRGDSAAYFCASSQTLTSGRTDTQYFGPGTRLTVL.

The CDR3: CASGRQGSNNEQFF. CDR3 in DNA: TGCGCCAGTGGGAGACAGGGGAGTAACAATGAGCAGTTCTTC. The V gene is TRBV4-3, the J gene TRBJ2-1; 8 bases match TRBD1. With 9 bases clipped from V and 5 bases from J, the junction kept 9 bases outside the gene matches. The CDR3 has 14 residues. Germline V CDR1 and CDR2: LGHNA, YSLEER.

CDR3 sequence (DNA): TGTGCCAGTAGTATAGCAGGGCCTCTTAACTATGGCTACACCTTC. It codes for CASSIAGPLNYGYTF. The chain has TRBV19 and TRBJ1-2; D is possibly TRBD1 (5 bases). CDR1 and CDR2 from the germline V gene are LNHDA and SQIVND (reference sequence). CDR3 length equals 15 residues. Trimming shortened V by 1 base and J by 1 base, and 10 bases separated the two germline ends.

This clone showed up just once. The germline gene is not matched at one end of the junction; a read error may be the cause. This chain joins TRBV5-1 and TRBJ2-1; 7 bases map to TRBD2. Germline CDR1 SGHRS, CDR2 YFSETQ. CDR3 size: 15 residues. In DNA form, the CDR3 reads TGCGCCAGCAGTTCCGGGACTACGGCCTATAATGAGCAGTTCTTC. Protein: CASSSGTTAYNEQFF.

The V call is TRBV28, the J call TRBJ1-2; weak D call: TRBD1 (5 bases). V dropped 5 bases and J dropped 9 bases, with 28 bases sitting between them. This CDR3 contains 17 residues. Germline values: CDR1 MDHEN, CDR2 SYDVKM. The CDR3 DNA reads as TGTGCCAGCAGTCAACGCCGTGGGGCAGGGACTTTGAGGAGCTACACCTTC. This translates into CASSQRRGAGTLRSYTF.

The gene calls are TRBV4-3 and TRBJ2-3, with a weak D call TRBD2 (6 bases). CDR1 and CDR2 (germline): LGHNA, YSLEER. V shed 1 base and J shed 5 bases, with 16 bases lying between them. This CDR3 has 16 amino acids. The CDR3 nucleotides read TGCGCCAGCAGCCAAGTTAGTAGGAGGGGTGAAGATACGCAGTATTTT. Its translation: CASSQVSRRGEDTQYF.

The chain recombines TRBV2 with TRBJ2-5, with 7 bases matching TRBD2. Germline CDR1 and CDR2: SNHLY and FYNNEI. V dropped 3 bases and J dropped 4; count of bases not matched to a gene: 8. The CDR3 runs to 15 residues. The CDR3 sequence is CASSERGRAGETQYF. The DNA of the CDR3 is TGTGCCAGCAGTGAGAGAGGGAGGGCGGGAGAGACCCAGTACTTC.

The table lists this clone with a count of one. The chain carries TRBV28 and TRBJ1-5; D is possibly TRBD1 (5 bases). The germline V and J ends were trimmed by 2 bases and 1 base, with 21 bases remaining between them. This CDR3 has 19 residues. Germline CDR1 MDHEN, CDR2 SYDVKM. The CDR3 DNA is TGTGCCAGCAGTTTACAATATGGGGCAGGTTTGGGCAGCAATCAGCCCCAGCATTTT. Protein product: CASSLQYGAGLGSNQPQHF.

In its sample, this clone was seen a few times. The chain joins TRBV4-3 to TRBJ1-6; D is possibly TRBD1 (5 bases). Germline CDR1 reads LGHNA; CDR2 reads YSLEER. V lost 0 bases and J lost 7, with 13 bases in between. The CDR3 has 16 amino acids. The CDR3 DNA is TGCGCCAGCAGCCAAGAGACGCAGGGCCAAAATTCACCCCTCCACTTT. Translated, it gives CASSQETQGQNSPLHF.

The CDR3 DNA reads TGTGCCAGCAGCTTAGCATTAGCCGGACAGCTTTTCGACGAGCAGTACTTC. Protein product: CASSLALAGQLFDEQYF. The gene calls are TRBV7-9 and TRBJ2-7, with D tentatively TRBD1 (6 bases). The V gene's germline CDR1 is SEHNR and CDR2 FQNEAQ (reference sequence). V was pared by 0 bases and J by 5 bases, with 20 bases between. The CDR3 sequence is 17 residues long.

CDR3 DNA sequence: TGCGCCAGCAGCCAAGATCTGAGTGGGCGGGGGGGACCAGATACGCAGTATTTT. Its translation: CASSQDLSGRGGPDTQYF. The rearrangement joins TRBV4-3 to TRBJ2-3, with TRBD2 matching 9 bases. Germline loops: CDR1 LGHNA, CDR2 YSLEER. V shed 0 bases and J 4 bases; nucleotides not matched to a gene: 11. The CDR3 loop spans 18 amino acids.

V and J are TRBV5-1 and TRBJ2-2; D possibly corresponds to TRBD1 (6 bases). CDR1 and CDR2 from the germline V gene are SGHRS and YFSETQ. V lost 4 bases and J 0 bases, leaving 13 bases between the germline ends. The CDR3 length is 16 residues. For the CDR3, the DNA is TGCGCCAGCAGCCAAACAGGGTTCCCGAACACCGGGGAGCTGTTTTTT. Residues: CASSQTGFPNTGELFF.

The chain recombines TRBV7-2 with TRBJ2-1, with 12 bases that match TRBD2. Unmatched junction bases numbered 13, after V lost 6 bases and J lost 7 bases. This CDR3 is 17 amino acids long. Germline CDR1 and CDR2: SGHTA and FQGNSA. Written as DNA, the CDR3 is TGTGCCAGCAGGAAAACTAGCGGGAGGACGGGGGTGAATGAGCAGTTCTTC. Amino acid sequence: CASRKTSGRTGVNEQFF.

The rearrangement joins TRBV30 to TRBJ1-4, with 9 bases aligning to TRBD1. CDR1 GTSNPN and CDR2 SVGIG come from the germline V gene (reference sequence). The CDR3 loop spans 16 amino acids. The trim removed 3 bases at V and 2 bases at J, leaving 7 bases unmatched. CDR3 amino acids: CAWSNTGGWTNEKLFF. CDR3 in DNA: TGTGCCTGGAGCAATACAGGGGGCTGGACTAATGAAAAACTGTTTTTT.

The chain employs TRBV28 and TRBJ2-7, with D uncertain. In germline, CDR1 is MDHEN, CDR2 SYDVKM. V was pared by 3 bases and J by 3 bases, with 9 bases between. The CDR3 covers 13 residues. The CDR3 is CASSFPNGYEQYF. The CDR3 bases are TGTGCCAGCAGTTTCCCCAACGGCTACGAGCAGTACTTC.

V and J are TRBV28 and TRBJ2-5; 8 positions agree with TRBD1. The CDR3 totals 15 residues. The ends lost 6 bases at V and 2 bases at J; junction bases unmatched: 8. In germline, CDR1 is MDHEN, CDR2 SYDVKM. The CDR3 nucleotides read TGTGCCAGCAGCCCGCCGGGACAGGCACAAGAGACCCAGTACTTC. The encoded protein is CASSPPGQAQETQYF.

The gene calls are TRBV15 and TRBJ2-7; TRBD2 matches at 8 bases. J gave up 3 bases and V 0 bases, and 4 bases lay outside the gene matches. Per germline, CDR1 LNHNV and CDR2 YYDKDF (reference sequence). The CDR3 has 15 amino acids. CDR3 sequence reads: CATSRDSGRHYEQYF. In DNA, the CDR3 is TGTGCCACCAGCAGAGACAGCGGGAGACACTACGAGCAGTACTTC.

The J gene is TRBJ1-2, the V gene TRBV7-2; D call uncertain. Germline values: CDR1 SGHTA, CDR2 FQGNSA. This CDR3 is built from 14 residues. V was cut by 1 base and J by 3 bases, with 9 bases left in between. The CDR3 is CASSLGVEDYGYTF. The CDR3 DNA is TGTGCCAGCAGCTTAGGGGTGGAGGACTATGGCTACACCTTC.

The gene calls are TRBV19 and TRBJ2-7; D possibly corresponds to TRBD2 (6 bases). The CDR3 totals 13 residues. Germline V gives CDR1 LNHDA, CDR2 SQIVND (reference sequence). The V gene lost 2 bases and the J gene lost 5 bases, with 10 bases spanning the gap. Here the CDR3 reads CASSIREVDEQYF. Written as DNA, the CDR3 is TGTGCCAGTAGTATAAGGGAGGTTGACGAGCAGTACTTC.

The rearrangement joins TRBV24-1 to TRBJ1-1; weak D call: TRBD1 (5 bases). This CDR3 region has 13 residues. Germline assignment: CDR1 KGHDR and CDR2 SFDVKD. V was cut by 3 bases and J by 14 bases, with 18 bases left in between. The CDR3 reads CATSDPAGPRFFF. Written as DNA, the CDR3 is TGTGCCACCAGTGATCCCGCGGGGCCAAGGTTCTTCTTT.

This chain uses TRBV5-4 with TRBJ1-1, with TRBD1 identical over 7 bases. The CDR3 runs 16 residues. Germline values: CDR1 SGHNT, CDR2 YYREEE (reference sequence). Germline trimming cut 0 bases from V and 2 bases from J; bases unmatched to any gene: 7. The CDR3 coding sequence is TGTGCCAGCAGCTTGGCCGGAGGGGGCGTTAACACTGAAGCTTTCTTT. Its protein is CASSLAGGGVNTEAFF. Full variable domain (outside the CDR3, taken from reference TRBV5-4 and TRBJ1-1): ETGVTQSPTHLIKTRGQQVTLRCSSQSGHNTVSWYQQALGQGPQFIFQYYREEENGRGNFPPRFSGLQFPNYSSELNVNALELDDSALYLCASSLAGGGVNTEAFFGQGTRLTVV.

The gene calls are TRBV19 and TRBJ2-5; no reliable D call. The CDR3 loop spans 13 amino acids. V dropped 9 bases and J dropped 1 base, with 12 bases sitting between them. Germline lookup yields CDR1 LNHDA and CDR2 SQIVND (reference sequence). CDR3 DNA: TGTGCCAGCGCAGAGGTCCCCCAAGAGACCCAGTACTTC. As protein: CASAEVPQETQYF.

CDR3 nucleotide sequence: TGTGCCAGCAGTGAAGGTCTGGGACAGGGAAACAATGAGCAGTTCTTC. It yields the protein CASSEGLGQGNNEQFF. The chain carries TRBV6-1 and TRBJ2-1; 9 bases match TRBD1. CDR1 and CDR2 (germline): MNHNS, SASEGT. The J segment lost 5 bases and the V segment lost 1 base, leaving 6 bases of the junction unmatched. The CDR3 spans 16 residues.

The chain couples TRBV25-1 to TRBJ2-5; 9 bases agree with TRBD1. This CDR3 contains 15 residues. V shed 3 bases and J 4 bases; nucleotides not matched to a gene: 6. The V gene's germline CDR1 is MGHDK and CDR2 SYGVNS. DNA of the CDR3: TGTGCCAGCAGTGAGGGACAGGGTTGGTTAGAGACCCAGTACTTC. This sequence encodes CASSEGQGWLETQYF. Using reference TRBV25-1 and TRBJ2-5 for the parts outside the CDR3, the full variable domain is EADIYQTPRYLVIGTGKKITLECSQTMGHDKMYWYQQDPGMELHLIHYSYGVNSTEKGDLSSESTVSRIRTEHFPLTLESARPSHTSQYLCASSEGQGWLETQYFGPGTRLLVL.

CDR3: CASSLRQGVRLSNQPQHF. The CDR3 DNA reads TGTGCCAGCAGCTTACGACAGGGGGTAAGATTAAGCAATCAGCCCCAGCATTTT. The chain uses TRBV7-8 and TRBJ1-5; 9 bases align to TRBD1. Unmatched junction bases numbered 9, after V lost 2 bases and J lost 1 base. The CDR3 runs 18 residues. Germline CDR1 is SGHVS and CDR2 is FQNEAQ.